The TCR beta chain described here comes from a study of T-cell reconstitution after alpha-beta-depleted transplantation in children. For TCRbeta, the library was prepared with unique molecular identifiers. One entry per CDR3 protein, called by TCRdb with MiXCR from the PCR reads. The data hold 200,000 to 300,000 distinct CDR3 sequences, with about 25% observed a single time. J was trimmed by 5 bases and V by 7 bases; bases with no gene match: 3. Germline CDR1 reads DFQATT; CDR2 reads SNEGSKA (reference sequence). The CDR3 contains 12 residues. The rearrangement links TRBV20-1 to TRBJ2-2; 8 nucleotides agree with TRBD1. The sequencing here drew on PBMCs, taken before TCRalphabeta/CD19-depleted stem cell transplant. The clonotype originates from a girl aged 2 to 9 with Fanconi anemia, due to receive a stem cell transplant. The CDR3 coding sequence is TGCAGTGGACAGGGGAGTACCGGGGAGCTGTTTTTT. Its protein product is CSGQGSTGELFF.